This T cell receptor beta chain came from a study of shared clonotypes between healthy human individuals. Study-level findings and limits: Shared clonotypes: approximately 5.3% naive CD4, around 4% naive CD8, under 2.5% memory CD4, approximately 0.41% memory CD8.

The authors ran the assay at deep level. Generated by immunoSEQ multiplex PCR, the TCRdb table keeps only in-frame clones and is missing some. The sample consists of 600,000 to 750,000 clones, 55% to 80% of them appearing once. A note on this clone: What it binds is not known.

This clonotype was sampled from a woman aged 25 to 39 in good health. Sequenced sample: memory CD4+ T cells sorted from blood. Stated subset: CD45RA-negative fraction.

CDR3 region: CASSPTDTGTGGHNEQFF. As DNA, the CDR3 is TGTGCCAGCTCACCCACTGATACCGGGACAGGGGGCCACAATGAGCAGTTCTTC. The chain uses TRBV18 and TRBJ2-1; TRBD1 matches at 12 bases. This CDR3 spans 18 amino acids. The germline gives CDR1 KGHSH, CDR2 LQKENI. V lost 3 bases and J lost 5; bases outside the gene matches: 11.